The 20 T cell receptor beta chains presented below share a single source sample, sequenced in a study of graft-versus-host responses after intestinal transplantation. Sequenced by immunoSEQ multiplex PCR; TCRdb stores in-frame clones only, minus some. The sample lists 84,000 or so clones, roughly 91% seen once, with around 1.2% in the top ten. What these receptors recognize is not known. This sample comprised unstimulated CD8+ T cells sorted from spleen or lymph node cells, obtained before transplant. These receptor sequences come from a human donor who was the organ donor for an intestinal transplant.

CDR3 sequence reads: CASSEIASRFLYEQYF. The CDR3 DNA reads as TGTGCCAGCAGTGAAATAGCATCAAGGTTTCTTTACGAGCAGTACTTC. The gene calls are TRBV6-1 and TRBJ2-7; D remains ambiguous. V was shortened by 2 bases and J by 4 bases, with 18 bases between the two germline ends. Germline assignment: CDR1 MNHNS and CDR2 SASEGT. The CDR3 loop spans 16 amino acids.

This chain joins TRBV7-3 and TRBJ2-5; 7 bases map to TRBD2. There are 16 residues in the CDR3. Germline CDR1 and CDR2: SGHTA and FQGTGA. The V gene end was trimmed by 1 base and the J gene end by 5 bases; junction bases not matched to a gene: 10. The CDR3 loop is CASSLIRASGDETQYF. The CDR3 nucleotides are TGTGCCAGCAGCTTAATAAGGGCTAGCGGTGACGAGACCCAGTACTTC.

The chain is built from TRBV10-2 and TRBJ2-7; D possibly corresponds to TRBD2 (5 bases). The V end lost 4 bases, the J end lost 3 bases, and 13 bases lay between the germline ends. The CDR3 runs 14 residues. Germline assignment: CDR1 WSHSY and CDR2 SAAADI. The CDR3 DNA reads as TGCGCCAGCAGTGGAATGGTGGGGAGCTACGAGCAGTACTTC. This encodes CASSGMVGSYEQYF.

This clone was counted only a few times. This chain joins TRBV2 and TRBJ1-1, with D possibly matching TRBD1 (5 bases). Germline V gives CDR1 SNHLY, CDR2 FYNNEI. This CDR3 spans 17 amino acids. Between the trimmed V and J ends, which lost 10 bases and 2 bases, there was a span of 26 bases. In nucleotides, the CDR3 is TGTGCCATCGAACACCCGGGACCCAGGAGGGCTAACACTGAAGCTTTCTTT. Residues: CAIEHPGPRRANTEAFF. Based on the CDR3 plus reference TRBV2 and TRBJ1-1, the full variable domain is EPEVTQTPSHQVTQMGQEVILRCVPISNHLYFYWYRQILGQKVEFLVSFYNNEISEKSEIFDDQFSVERPDGSNFTLKIRSTKLEDSAMYFCAIEHPGPRRANTEAFFGQGTRLTVV.

The chain combines TRBV7-6 with TRBJ1-1; weak D call: TRBD1 (6 bases). The ends were cut back, 5 bases at V and 2 bases at J, with 21 bases in the middle. The CDR3 consists of 17 residues. Per germline, CDR1 SGHVS and CDR2 FNYEAQ. CDR3 loop: CASSESSRGVGNTEAFF. The CDR3 nucleotides read TGTGCCAGCAGCGAAAGTTCCAGGGGAGTGGGTAACACTGAAGCTTTCTTT. The entire variable domain, with the rest obtained from reference TRBV7-6 and TRBJ1-1, is as follows: GAGVSQSPRYKVTKRGQDVALRCDPISGHVSLYWYRQALGQGPEFLTYFNYEAQQDKSGLPNDRFSAERPEGSISTLTIQRTEQRDSAMYRCASSESSRGVGNTEAFFGQGTRLTVV.

The chain combines TRBV15 with TRBJ2-3; 11 bases align to TRBD2. The junction had 4 bases not matched to a gene; V was cut back by 0 bases and J by 2 bases. In germline, CDR1 is LNHNV, CDR2 YYDKDF (reference sequence). The CDR3 covers 17 residues. The CDR3 reads CATSRDLTSGITDTQYF. CDR3 in DNA: TGTGCCACCAGCAGAGACCTGACTAGCGGGATCACAGATACGCAGTATTTT. Full variable domain (rest looked up from reference TRBV15 and TRBJ2-3): DAMVIQNPRYQVTQFGKPVTLSCSQTLNHNVMYWYQQKSSQAPKLLFHYYDKDFNNEADTPDNFQSRRPNTSFCFLDIRSPGLGDTAMYLCATSRDLTSGITDTQYFGPGTRLTVL.

V is TRBV6-5 and J is TRBJ2-1; D is possibly TRBD2 (6 bases). Trimming cost V 5 bases and J 9 bases, with 14 bases left between them. Germline V gene sequence: CDR1 MNHEY, CDR2 SVGAGI. The CDR3 extends over 13 amino acids. The DNA for the CDR3 is TGTGCCAGCAGTGGCGGAGGGGCCCTTGAGCAGTTCTTC. Translation: CASSGGGALEQFF.

The rearrangement joins TRBV27 to TRBJ2-7; the match to TRBD1 covers 10 bases. The V and J ends lost 2 bases and 5 bases, in that order; junction bases with no gene match: 9. Per the germline V gene, CDR1 is MNHEY and CDR2 is SMNVEV (reference sequence). The CDR3 length is 16 residues. The CDR3 loop is CASSLGQGGGRHEQYF. The CDR3, as DNA: TGTGCCAGCAGTTTAGGACAGGGGGGCGGACGGCACGAGCAGTACTTC.

This clone was detected once. This sequence joins TRBV7-9 and TRBJ2-5; 13 bases map to TRBD2. The DNA end lines up better with TRBJ2-7; the J call may be wrong. The CDR3 is 16 residues long. The germline V gene encodes CDR1 SEHNR and CDR2 FQNEAQ (reference sequence). The CDR3 DNA is TGTGCCAGCAGCTTAACTCCGGGACTAGCGGGATACGAGCAGTACTTC. Amino acid sequence: CASSLTPGLAGYEQYF.

The V gene is TRBV9, the J gene TRBJ2-5; D is undetermined. The V end was cut by 3 bases, the J end by 5 bases, with 8 bases between. The CDR3 has 12 residues. Per germline, CDR1 SGDLS and CDR2 YYNGEE. As DNA, the CDR3 is TGTGCCAGCAGCGGTCTTCCGGAGACCCAGTACTTC. Residues: CASSGLPETQYF. The complete variable domain, with remaining parts taken from reference TRBV9 and TRBJ2-5, reads DSGVTQTPKHLITATGQRVTLRCSPRSGDLSVYWYQQSLDQGLQFLIQYYNGEERAKGNILERFSAQQFPDLHSELNLSSLELGDSALYFCASSGLPETQYFGPGTRLLVL.

The genes are TRBV13 and TRBJ2-5, with a possible D match to TRBD2 (5 bases). V was trimmed by 5 bases and J by 5 bases, leaving 15 bases between them. Germline V gives CDR1 PRHDT, CDR2 FYEKMQ (reference sequence). There are 14 residues in the CDR3. CDR3 residues: CASSLFSGGETQYF. The CDR3 nucleotides are TGTGCCAGCAGCCTTTTCTCCGGCGGGGAGACCCAGTACTTC.

The V call is TRBV7-9, the J call TRBJ2-7, with TRBD2 matching over 10 bases. Germline V gene data show CDR1 as SEHNR and CDR2 as FQNEAQ (reference sequence). CDR3 length: 16 residues. V shed 1 base, J shed 7 bases, and the junction held 10 bases outside the gene matches. The CDR3 coding sequence is TGTGCCAGCAGCTTAGGGCAGCGGGAGGGCCCGGGGGAGCAGTACTTC. It specifies CASSLGQREGPGEQYF.

V gene TRBV27 combines with J gene TRBJ2-1; possible D gene TRBD1, 5 bases. Trimming pared 6 bases from V and 7 bases from J, leaving 16 bases between. Germline CDR1 is MNHEY and CDR2 is SMNVEV (reference sequence). The CDR3 has 14 residues. The CDR3 here is CASSLRAQWNEQFF. Written as DNA, the CDR3 is TGTGCCAGCAGCCTCAGGGCTCAGTGGAATGAGCAGTTCTTC.

The genes are TRBV19 and TRBJ2-7; 9 bases line up with TRBD1. The CDR3 extends over 15 amino acids. CDR1 and CDR2 from the germline V gene are LNHDA and SQIVND (reference sequence). Germline trimming cut 5 bases from V and 4 bases from J; bases unmatched to any gene: 9. The CDR3 DNA reads TGTGCCAGTAGTCACTCGGGACAGGGAGGTTACGAGCAGTACTTC. It specifies CASSHSGQGGYEQYF.

The chain couples TRBV2 to TRBJ2-7; 8 bases line up with TRBD1. Germline V gene sequence: CDR1 SNHLY, CDR2 FYNNEI. After removal of 5 bases from V and 3 bases from J, the junction contained 9 bases not matched to a gene. The CDR3 sequence is 15 residues long. The CDR3 here is CASSNYSDRDYEQYF. The DNA for the CDR3 is TGTGCCAGCAGTAATTATTCGGACAGGGACTACGAGCAGTACTTC.

The V gene is TRBV5-8, the J gene TRBJ1-2; D might be TRBD1 (6 bases). V shed 4 bases and J shed 4 bases, with 8 bases lying between them. CDR3 length equals 12 residues. Germline lookup yields CDR1 SGHTS and CDR2 YDEGEE. The CDR3 DNA reads as TGTGCCAGCAGCATGGACAGCTATGGCTACACCTTC. Translated: CASSMDSYGYTF.

The genes are TRBV19 and TRBJ1-2; maybe TRBD1 (5 bases). This CDR3 region has 17 residues. V shed 8 bases and J shed 4 bases, with 26 bases lying between them. CDR1 is LNHDA and CDR2 is SQIVND in the germline V gene (reference sequence). This CDR3 is CASSNPQGFGRTYGYTF. CDR3 DNA: TGTGCCAGTTCGAATCCTCAGGGATTTGGCAGGACCTATGGCTACACCTTC. The variable domain in full, with the rest retrieved from reference TRBV19 and TRBJ1-2, is DGGITQSPKYLFRKEGQNVTLSCEQNLNHDAMYWYRQDPGQGLRLIYYSQIVNDFQKGDIAEGYSVSREKKESFPLTVTSAQKNPTAFYLCASSNPQGFGRTYGYTFGSGTRLTVV.

V and J are TRBV9 and TRBJ2-3; the match to TRBD2 covers 10 bases. The CDR3 has 18 amino acids. Per the germline V gene, CDR1 is SGDLS and CDR2 is YYNGEE. The V and J ends lost 3 bases and 4 bases, in that order; junction bases with no gene match: 14. CDR3 nucleotide sequence: TGTGCCAGCAGCGCCGGGGGGTCCAGCGGGGGGGCCGCAGATACGCAGTATTTT. Amino acids: CASSAGGSSGGAADTQYF.

The rearrangement links TRBV7-8 to TRBJ2-7; D might be TRBD2 (6 bases). The ends were cut back, 5 bases at V and 5 bases at J, with 25 bases in the middle. CDR3 length: 17 residues. CDR1 is SGHVS and CDR2 is FQNEAQ in the germline V gene. As DNA, the CDR3 is TGTGCCAGCAGCACCTCCCAACGGCGGGCGGGAATCAACGAGCAGTACTTC. This gives the protein CASSTSQRRAGINEQYF.

With respect to this clone: This specimen includes other DNA sequences encoding the same CDR3. In DNA, the CDR3 is TGTGCCTGGGACGGAGGGGTGGCCTACGAGCAGTACTTC. It yields the protein CAWDGGVAYEQYF. The V gene is TRBV30, the J gene TRBJ2-7; possible D gene TRBD2, 6 bases. The CDR3 totals 13 residues. V was shortened by 5 bases and J by 2 bases, with 13 bases between the two germline ends. The germline gives CDR1 GTSNPN, CDR2 SVGIG (reference sequence).